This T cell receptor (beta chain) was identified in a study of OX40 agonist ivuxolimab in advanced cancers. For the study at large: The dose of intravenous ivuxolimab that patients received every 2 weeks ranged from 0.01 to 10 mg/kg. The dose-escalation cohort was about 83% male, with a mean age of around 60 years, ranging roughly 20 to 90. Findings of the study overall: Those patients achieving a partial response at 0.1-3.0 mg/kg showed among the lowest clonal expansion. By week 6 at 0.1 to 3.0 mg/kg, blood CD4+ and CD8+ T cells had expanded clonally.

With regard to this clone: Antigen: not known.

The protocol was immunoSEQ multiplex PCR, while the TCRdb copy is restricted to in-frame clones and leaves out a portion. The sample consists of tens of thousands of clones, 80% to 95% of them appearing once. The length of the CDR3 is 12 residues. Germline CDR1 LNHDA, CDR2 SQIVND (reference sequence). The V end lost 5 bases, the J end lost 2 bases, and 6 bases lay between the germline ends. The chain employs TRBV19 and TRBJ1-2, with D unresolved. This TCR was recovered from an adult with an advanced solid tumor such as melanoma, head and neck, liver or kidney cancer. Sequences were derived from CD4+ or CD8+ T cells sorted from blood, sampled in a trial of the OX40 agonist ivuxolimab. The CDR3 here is CASSDGNYGYTF. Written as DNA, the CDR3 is TGTGCCAGTAGTGACGGGAACTATGGCTACACCTTC.